A selection of T cell receptor beta chains follows, all from one sample in a study of blood T cell repertoires in COVID-19. Clones were sequenced by immunoSEQ multiplex PCR, and TCRdb holds only the in-frame ones, with some missing. The data hold about 88,000 clones, with 70% to 90% observed a single time. The sample was peripheral blood. The source is a woman aged 80 or older with acute or convalescent COVID-19. Each CDR3 is given with its conserved first and last residue. D genes are given only for firm matches. Clone size is not always given. Where it is, it says once, few, many or a class for expanded clones.

abundance,j_gene,v_gene,d_gene,CDR3nt,CDR3aa
-,TRBJ1-4,TRBV12-3/TRBV12-4,-,TGTGCCAGCAGGGCAGCAACTAATGAAAAACTGTTTTTT,CASRAATNEKLFF
-,TRBJ1-1,TRBV19,-,TGTGCCAGCCTGACCAAGGCGGGGGAAGCTTTCTTT,CASLTKAGEAFF
-,TRBJ2-3,TRBV10-3,TRBD1,TGTGCCATCAGTCCAGTTGCCGGGACAGGGAATCTGCACCATTTT,CAISPVAGTGNLHHF
-,TRBJ2-1,TRBV6-6,TRBD2,TGTGCCAGCAGCCGGACTAGCAGGAGCTCCTACAATGAGCAGTTCTTC,CASSRTSRSSYNEQFF
-,TRBJ1-5,TRBV30,TRBD1,TGTGCCTGGAGTGCTGCAGGACAGGGGAGTCAGCCCCAGCATTTT,CAWSAAGQGSQPQHF
few,TRBJ2-7,TRBV19,TRBD2,TGTGCCAGTAGTAGATCTAGCGGGAGCTACGAGCAGTACTTC,CASSRSSGSYEQYF
-,TRBJ2-7,TRBV2,TRBD1,TGTGCCAGCAGTCCCAACGGACAGGTCCTAGGGGAGCAGTACTTC,CASSPNGQVLGEQYF
-,TRBJ2-5,TRBV4-2,TRBD2,TGTGCCAGCAGCCAAGAGAGGATGCGGGGGGCCAAAGAGACCCAGTACTTC,CASSQERMRGAKETQYF
-,TRBJ2-5,TRBV7-7,TRBD2,TGTGCTAGCAGCTTAGGTCGCGGGGGGAAGACCCAGTACTTC,CASSLGRGGKTQYF
-,TRBJ1-1,TRBV11-3,TRBD1,TGTGCCAGCAGCTTTACCGGGACAGGGGGCACTGAAGCTTTCTTT,CASSFTGTGGTEAFF
once,TRBJ1-5,TRBV12-3/TRBV12-4,TRBD1,TGTGCCAGCAGTTCACAGGGGCCGGGGCCCCAGCATTTT,CASSSQGPGPQHF
-,TRBJ2-1,TRBV7-2,TRBD2,TGTGCCAGCAGGGCGGGAGGGTCCTACAATGAGCAGTTCTTC,CASRAGGSYNEQFF
-,TRBJ2-7,TRBV5-6,-,TGTGCCAGCAGCTTCGGGGACACCTTCTACGAGCAGTACTTC,CASSFGDTFYEQYF
-,TRBJ1-1,TRBV4-3,-,TGCGCCAGCAGCCCCTACCTAGGTCTCGGCACTGAAGCTTTCTTT,CASSPYLGLGTEAFF
-,TRBJ1-1,TRBV11-2,TRBD1,TGTGCCAGCAGCCCTCCCGGGACAGGACTGAGGGCTTTCTTT,CASSPPGTGLRAFF
once,TRBJ2-6,TRBV6-6,TRBD1,TGTGCCAGCAGTCACCCGCACCGGCCGGGACAGGGTTTCTCTGGGGCCAACGTCCTGACTTTC,CASSHPHRPGQGFSGANVLTF
-,TRBJ2-5,TRBV9,TRBD2,TGTGCCAGCAGCGTAGCTGGCGGGAGGGCCGGGGAGACCCAGTACTTC,CASSVAGGRAGETQYF
few,TRBJ1-4,TRBV18,-,TGTGCCAGCTCACAACAGAATGAAAAACTGTTTTTT,CASSQQNEKLFF
-,TRBJ2-1,TRBV18,TRBD2,TGTGCCAGCTCACCTGGACTAGCGGGAGGCGGCAATGAGCAGTTCTTC,CASSPGLAGGGNEQFF
-,TRBJ1-6,TRBV19,-,TGTGCCAGTAGTAGTCTGTCCTTTCATAATTCACCCCTCCACTTT,CASSSLSFHNSPLHF
-,TRBJ1-4,TRBV6-5,-,TGTGCCAGCAGTTATAGGACAGCCCAGAATGAAAAACTGTTTTTT,CASSYRTAQNEKLFF
-,TRBJ2-1,TRBV28,TRBD2,TGTGCCAGCAGCGGAGCGGGAGGCTACAATGAGCAGTTCTTC,CASSGAGGYNEQFF
-,TRBJ2-1,TRBV2,TRBD1,TGTGCCAGCAGGGGACAGGGTGTGACGGATGAGCAGTTCTTC,CASRGQGVTDEQFF
-,TRBJ2-7,TRBV3-1/TRBV3-2,TRBD2,TGTGCCAGCAGCCAAGGGGAGGGAAACTACGAGCAGTACTTC,CASSQGEGNYEQYF